This TCR beta chain was found in a study of cytomegalovirus exposure and HLA in healthy donors. Study details: A prior study identified just under 120 million unique TCR beta sequences from about 200 million T cells. Notes on the study in general: Reports credit the classifier with highly specific, highly sensitive diagnosis of cytomegalovirus status.

This clone was recorded once. As yet, its antigen is unknown. Germline values: CDR1 ENHRY, CDR2 SYGVKD. There are 16 residues in the CDR3. With 0 bases clipped from V and 7 bases from J, the junction kept 11 bases outside the gene matches. Researchers ran the PCR with 60 Vbeta and 13 Jbeta primers. Under the authors' procedure: Some 11 million of the about 80 million unique TCR beta chains counted in a later analysis were shared. Generated by immunoSEQ multiplex PCR, the TCRdb table keeps only in-frame clones and is missing some. The DNA gave D and trimming, while V, J and clone size come from that table. The repertoire holds roughly 170,000 clones, with 76% as singletons.

The source material was PBMCs. The sequence derives from a female donor in good health and CMV-seronegative. The V call is TRBV10-3, the J call TRBJ1-2, with TRBD1 matching 7 bases. This chain's CDR3 is CAISESLTGIASGYTF. For the CDR3, the DNA is TGTGCCATCAGTGAGTCCCTGACAGGGATAGCGAGTGGCTACACCTTC.